A selection of T cell receptor beta chains follows, all from one sample in a study of T cell repertoires in cytomegalovirus infection. TCRdb independently ran MiXCR on the reads; one entry per CDR3 protein. Of about 250,000 distinct CDR3 sequences in the sample, 15% to 20% were seen once. Material for sequencing was CD8+ T cells from PBMCs. Source of these receptors: a human donor in good health (CMV status not recorded). Some clones in this sample may be carry-over from other donors' samples. Both conserved end residues are part of each CDR3. Each record gives: clone size, V gene, D gene, J gene, CDR3 DNA, CDR3 protein. D genes are given only for firm matches. Where a row states a size, it is once, few, many or the class of an expanded clone; other rows omit it.

>few|TRBV25-1|TRBD1|TRBJ2-1
TGTGCCAGCAGTCGGGTCGACGGGACAGGAATTAGGTGGAACAATGAGCAGTTCTTC
CASSRVDGTGIRWNNEQFF
>few|TRBV2|TRBD2|TRBJ2-1
TGTGCCAGCAGTGCCGTCGGGACTAGCGGGGAAAGCTCCTACAATGAGCAGTTCTTC
CASSAVGTSGESSYNEQFF
>NA|TRBV11-2|NA|TRBJ2-7
TGTGCCAGCAGCTTAGATGGGGGCTGGGCAGGCTACGAGCAGTACTTC
CASSLDGGWAGYEQYF
>many|TRBV7-8|NA|TRBJ2-3
TGTGCCAGCAGCCTTATGGGGGGTACAGATACGCAGTATTTT
CASSLMGGTDTQYF
>many|TRBV2|TRBD2|TRBJ2-3
TGTGCCAGCAGCGTACAATTAGCGGGGGCCCTCACAGATACGCAGTATTTT
CASSVQLAGALTDTQYF
>few|TRBV6-4|TRBD1|TRBJ2-2
TGTGCCAGCAGTGAGTTGGGACAGGGGGTTGCCTTGGACACCGGGGAGCTGTTTTTT
CASSELGQGVALDTGELFF
>NA|TRBV11-2|TRBD2|TRBJ2-1
TGTGCCAGCAGCAACAAGCTAGCGGGGGGATCCAATGAGCAGTTCTTC
CASSNKLAGGSNEQFF
>few|TRBV4-1|NA|TRBJ1-2
TGCGCCAGCAGCCAAAGAGTCCCGCCGGAGAGCAGGGGCGGCTACACCTTC
CASSQRVPPESRGGYTF
>many|TRBV6-1|NA|TRBJ2-7
TGTGCCAGCAGTGAAGGGGGCGGATCATCCTACGAGCAGTACTTC
CASSEGGGSSYEQYF
>NA|TRBV20-1|NA|TRBJ2-2
TGCAGTGCTAGAGAAACTACGAACACCGGGGAGCTGTTTTTT
CSARETTNTGELFF
>few|TRBV19|NA|TRBJ1-2
TGTGCCAGTAGTCACGGGGGGCAGACCTATGGCTACACCTTC
CASSHGGQTYGYTF
>NA|TRBV20-1|NA|TRBJ2-7
TGCAGTGCCGTCGGGACTGAGACTTCCTACGAGCAGTACTTC
CSAVGTETSYEQYF
>many|TRBV29-1|NA|TRBJ2-3
TGCAGCGTTGCCAGTGGGACTCTCGCAGATACGCAGTATTTT
CSVASGTLADTQYF
>NA|TRBV6-5|TRBD2|TRBJ2-1
TGTGCCAGCAGTTACGGGGCTAGCGGAAACAATGAGCAGTTCTTC
CASSYGASGNNEQFF
>few|TRBV5-1|NA|TRBJ2-5
TGCGCCAGCAGCTTGGGGGTTGAAGGGACCGGGGAGACCCAGTACTTC
CASSLGVEGTGETQYF
>few|TRBV6-1|NA|TRBJ1-1
TGTGCCAGCAGTGAATTGGATTGGAACACTGAAGCTTTCTTT
CASSELDWNTEAFF
>many|TRBV4-2|TRBD1|TRBJ1-4
TGTGCCAGCAGCCAACCGGGACAGTCTAATGAAAAACTGTTTTTT
CASSQPGQSNEKLFF
>many|TRBV28|TRBD1|TRBJ1-1
TGTGCCAGCAGTACAGGGGACACTGAAGCTTTCTTT
CASSTGDTEAFF
>NA|TRBV14|NA|TRBJ2-7
TGTGCCAGCAGCCCACGGATAGGGCTCTACGAGCAGTACTTC
CASSPRIGLYEQYF
>NA|TRBV7-9|TRBD1|TRBJ1-4
TGTGCCAGCAGCGACCGACAGGGGGCTTATCAGGAAAAACTGTTTTTT
CASSDRQGAYQEKLFF
>NA|TRBV7-9|NA|TRBJ2-2
TGTGCCAGCAGCCCTACCGGGACTCCCCCCGGCGGGAACACCGGGGAGCTGTTTTTT
CASSPTGTPPGGNTGELFF
>NA|TRBV29-1|NA|TRBJ2-5
TGCAGCGTTGAAGAAGGCTGGCTTCGTCAAGAGATCCAGTACTTC
CSVEEGWLRQEIQYF
>many|TRBV11-2|NA|TRBJ2-6
TGTGCCAGCAGCTTAGTAGCTGGCAGGGATGACTCTGGGGCCAACGTCCTGACTTTC
CASSLVAGRDDSGANVLTF
>NA|TRBV27|TRBD1|TRBJ1-4
TGTGCCAGCAGTTTATACGAGGGGGCGCGTGAAAAACTGTTTTTT
CASSLYEGAREKLFF
>NA|TRBV5-1|NA|TRBJ2-2
TGCGCCAGCACGGAGTTTCACCCGAACACCGGGGAGCTGTTTTTT
CASTEFHPNTGELFF
>NA|TRBV28|TRBD1|TRBJ2-7
TGTGCCAGCAGATCGACAGGGCACGAGCAGTACTTC
CASRSTGHEQYF
>NA|TRBV7-4|NA|TRBJ1-1
TGTGCCGGCAGCTTATATCTTGGGCAGCCGAACACTGAAGCTTTCTTT
CAGSLYLGQPNTEAFF
>few|TRBV14|TRBD1|TRBJ1-1
TGTGCCAGCAGCCGACATTATTTTGGGACAGCCGGGATTGGGGAAGCTTTCTTT
CASSRHYFGTAGIGEAFF
>NA|TRBV29-1|TRBD1|TRBJ2-1
TGCAGCGTTGAAGGGGGCAGGGGGCATGGCTACAATGAGCAGTTCTTC
CSVEGGRGHGYNEQFF
>few|TRBV29-1|TRBD1|TRBJ2-1
TGCAGCGTAGAGGACAGGACAGACTACAATGAGCAGTTCTTC
CSVEDRTDYNEQFF
>many|TRBV7-2|TRBD2|TRBJ2-1
TGTGCCAGCAGCCGACGGAAGCGGGGGCACTCCTACAATGAGCAGTTCTTC
CASSRRKRGHSYNEQFF